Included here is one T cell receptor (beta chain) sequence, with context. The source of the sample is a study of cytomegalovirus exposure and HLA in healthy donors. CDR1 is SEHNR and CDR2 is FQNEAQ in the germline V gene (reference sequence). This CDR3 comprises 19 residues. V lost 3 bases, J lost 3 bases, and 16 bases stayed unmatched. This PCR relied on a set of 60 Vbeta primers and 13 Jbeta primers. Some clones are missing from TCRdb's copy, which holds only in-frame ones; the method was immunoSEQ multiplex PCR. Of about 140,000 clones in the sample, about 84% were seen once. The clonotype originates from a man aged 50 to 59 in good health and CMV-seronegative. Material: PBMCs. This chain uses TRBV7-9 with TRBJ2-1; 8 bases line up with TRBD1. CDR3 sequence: CASSFSLSDSGTGYNEQFF. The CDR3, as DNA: TGTGCCAGCAGCTTTAGCCTATCAGATTCGGGGACAGGCTACAATGAGCAGTTCTTC.